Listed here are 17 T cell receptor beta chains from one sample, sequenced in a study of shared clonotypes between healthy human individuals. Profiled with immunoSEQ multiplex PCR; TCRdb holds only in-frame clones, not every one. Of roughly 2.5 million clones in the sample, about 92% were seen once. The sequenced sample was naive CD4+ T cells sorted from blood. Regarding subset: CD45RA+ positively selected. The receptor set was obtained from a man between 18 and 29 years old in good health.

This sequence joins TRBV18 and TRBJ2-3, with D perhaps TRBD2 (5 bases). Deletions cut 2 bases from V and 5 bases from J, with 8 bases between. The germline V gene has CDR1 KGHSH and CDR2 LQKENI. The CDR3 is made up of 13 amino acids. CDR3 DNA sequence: TGTGCCAGCTCACCAAACGAGGGAGATACGCAGTATTTT. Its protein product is CASSPNEGDTQYF.

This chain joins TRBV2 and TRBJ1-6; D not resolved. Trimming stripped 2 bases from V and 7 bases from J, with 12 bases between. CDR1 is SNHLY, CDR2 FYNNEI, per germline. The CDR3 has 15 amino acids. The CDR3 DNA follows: TGTGCCAGCAGTGAATTACTGCTGGAGAATTCACCCCTCCACTTT. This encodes CASSELLLENSPLHF.

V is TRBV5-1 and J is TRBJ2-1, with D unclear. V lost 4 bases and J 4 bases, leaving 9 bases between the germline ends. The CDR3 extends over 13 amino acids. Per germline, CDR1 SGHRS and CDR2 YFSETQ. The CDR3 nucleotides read TGCGCCAGCAGCCCACTGGATTACAATGAGCAGTTCTTC. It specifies CASSPLDYNEQFF.

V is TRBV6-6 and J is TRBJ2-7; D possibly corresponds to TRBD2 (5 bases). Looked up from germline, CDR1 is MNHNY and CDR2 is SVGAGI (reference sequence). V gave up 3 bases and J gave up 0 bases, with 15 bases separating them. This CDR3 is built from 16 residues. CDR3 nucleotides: TGTGCCAGCAGTTATGGAGGCGCCTTTAGCTCCTACGAGCAGTACTTC. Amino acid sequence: CASSYGGAFSSYEQYF.

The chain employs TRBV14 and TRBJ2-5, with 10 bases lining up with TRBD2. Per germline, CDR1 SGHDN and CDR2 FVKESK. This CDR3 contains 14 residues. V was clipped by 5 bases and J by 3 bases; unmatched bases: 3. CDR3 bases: TGTGCCAGCAGCGTAAGCGGGGGGGAAGAGACCCAGTACTTC. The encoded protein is CASSVSGGEETQYF. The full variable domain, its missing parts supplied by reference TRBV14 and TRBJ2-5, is EAGVTQFPSHSVIEKGQTVTLRCDPISGHDNLYWYRRVMGKEIKFLLHFVKESKQDESGMPNNRFLAERTGGTYSTLKVQPAELEDSGVYFCASSVSGGEETQYFGPGTRLLVL.

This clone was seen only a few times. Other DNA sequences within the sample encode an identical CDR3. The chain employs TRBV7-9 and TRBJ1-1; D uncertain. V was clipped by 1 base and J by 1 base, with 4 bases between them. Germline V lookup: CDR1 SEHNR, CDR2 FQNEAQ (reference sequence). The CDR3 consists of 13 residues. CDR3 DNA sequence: TGTGCCAGCAGCTTAGGGTGGAACACTGAAGCTTTCTTT. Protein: CASSLGWNTEAFF.

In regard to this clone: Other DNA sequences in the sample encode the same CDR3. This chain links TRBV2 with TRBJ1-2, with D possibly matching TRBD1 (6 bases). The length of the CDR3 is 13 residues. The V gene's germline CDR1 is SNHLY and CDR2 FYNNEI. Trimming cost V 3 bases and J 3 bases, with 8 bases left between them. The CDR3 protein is CASSDRGHYGYTF. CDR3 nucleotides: TGTGCCAGCAGTGACAGGGGCCACTATGGCTACACCTTC.

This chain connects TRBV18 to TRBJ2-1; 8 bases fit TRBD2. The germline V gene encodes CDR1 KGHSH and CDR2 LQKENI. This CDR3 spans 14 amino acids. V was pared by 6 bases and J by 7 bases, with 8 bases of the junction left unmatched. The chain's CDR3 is CASSTLAGPNEQFF. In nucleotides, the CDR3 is TGTGCCAGCTCCACCTTAGCGGGGCCGAATGAGCAGTTCTTC.

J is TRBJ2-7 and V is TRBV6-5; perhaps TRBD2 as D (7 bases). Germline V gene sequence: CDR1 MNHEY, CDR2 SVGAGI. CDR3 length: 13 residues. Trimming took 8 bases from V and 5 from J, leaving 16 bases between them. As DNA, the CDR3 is TGTGCCAGCGGGAGGGGGACCCAGGACGAGCAGTACTTC. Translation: CASGRGTQDEQYF.

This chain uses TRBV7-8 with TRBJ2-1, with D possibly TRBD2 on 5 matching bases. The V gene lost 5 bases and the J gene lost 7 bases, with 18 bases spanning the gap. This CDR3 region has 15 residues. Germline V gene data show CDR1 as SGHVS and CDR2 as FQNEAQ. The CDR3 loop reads CASSAREIRSNEQFF. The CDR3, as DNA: TGTGCCAGCAGCGCCCGGGAAATCCGATCTAATGAGCAGTTCTTC.

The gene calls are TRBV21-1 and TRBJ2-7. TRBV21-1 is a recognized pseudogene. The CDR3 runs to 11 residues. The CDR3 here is CAARRANEQYF. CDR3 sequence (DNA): TGTGCCGCCCGAAGGGCAAACGAGCAGTACTTC.

CDR3 DNA: TGCGCCAGCAGCTGGACAGGGAACACCTACAATGAGCAGTTCTTC. Its protein product is CASSWTGNTYNEQFF. This rearrangement joins TRBV5-1 to TRBJ2-1; 8 nucleotides agree with TRBD1. The CDR3 is 15 amino acids. Germline CDR1 reads SGHRS; CDR2 reads YFSETQ. Trimming removed 3 bases from V and 2 bases from J; junction bases left unmatched: 4.

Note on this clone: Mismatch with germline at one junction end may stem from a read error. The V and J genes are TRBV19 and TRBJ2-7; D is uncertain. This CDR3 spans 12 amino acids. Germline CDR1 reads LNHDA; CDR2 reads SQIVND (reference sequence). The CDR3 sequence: CANSIVPYEQYF. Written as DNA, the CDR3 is TGTGCCAATAGTATCGTCCCCTACGAGCAGTACTTC.

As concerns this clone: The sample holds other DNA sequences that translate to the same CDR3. The CDR3 spells CASRSGGGGYTF. CDR3 coding DNA: TGTGCCAGCAGATCAGGTGGCGGAGGCTACACCTTC. The chain combines TRBV6-5 with TRBJ1-2; D is ambiguous. Germline V gene data show CDR1 as MNHEY and CDR2 as SVGAGI. CDR3 size: 12 residues. With 6 bases removed from V and 8 bases from J, the gap between germline ends came to 13 bases.

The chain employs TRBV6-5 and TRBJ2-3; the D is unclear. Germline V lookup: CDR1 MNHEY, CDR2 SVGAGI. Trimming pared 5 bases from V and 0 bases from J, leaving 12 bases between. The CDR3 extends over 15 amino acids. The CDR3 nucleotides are TGTGCCAGCAGTCCCTCCGGGCTTAGCACAGATACGCAGTATTTT. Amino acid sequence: CASSPSGLSTDTQYF.

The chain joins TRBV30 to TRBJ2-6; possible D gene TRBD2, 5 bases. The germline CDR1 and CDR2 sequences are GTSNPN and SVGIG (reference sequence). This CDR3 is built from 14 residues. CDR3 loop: CTASGFSGANVLTF. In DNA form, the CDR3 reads TGTACGGCCTCGGGGTTCTCTGGGGCCAACGTCCTGACTTTC.

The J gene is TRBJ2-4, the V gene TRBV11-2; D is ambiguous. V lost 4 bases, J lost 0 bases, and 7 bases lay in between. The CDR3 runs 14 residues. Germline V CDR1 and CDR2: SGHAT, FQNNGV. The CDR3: CASSSWGAKNIQYF. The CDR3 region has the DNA TGTGCCAGCAGCTCCTGGGGAGCCAAAAACATTCAGTACTTC. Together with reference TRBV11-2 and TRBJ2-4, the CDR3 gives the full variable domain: EAGVAQSPRYKIIEKRQSVAFWCNPISGHATLYWYQQILGQGPKLLIQFQNNGVVDDSQLPKDRFSAERLKGVDSTLKIQPAKLEDSAVYLCASSSWGAKNIQYFGAGTRLSVL.